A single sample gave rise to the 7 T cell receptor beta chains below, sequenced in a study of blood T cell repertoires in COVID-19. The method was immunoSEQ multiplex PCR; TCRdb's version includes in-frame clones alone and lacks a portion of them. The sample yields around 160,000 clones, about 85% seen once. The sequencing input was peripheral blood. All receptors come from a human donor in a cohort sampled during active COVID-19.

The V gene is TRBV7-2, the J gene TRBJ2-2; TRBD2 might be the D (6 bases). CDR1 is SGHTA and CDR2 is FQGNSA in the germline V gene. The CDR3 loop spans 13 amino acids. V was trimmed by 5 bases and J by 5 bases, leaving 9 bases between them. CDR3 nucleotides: TGTGCCAGCAGCCGGCGGGATACCGGGGAGCTGTTTTTT. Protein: CASSRRDTGELFF.

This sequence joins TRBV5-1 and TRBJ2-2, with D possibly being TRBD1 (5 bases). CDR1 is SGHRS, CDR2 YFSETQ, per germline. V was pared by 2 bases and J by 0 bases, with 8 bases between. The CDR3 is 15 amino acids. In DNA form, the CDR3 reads TGCGCCAGCAGCTTCCAGGGCGCGAACACCGGGGAGCTGTTTTTT. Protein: CASSFQGANTGELFF.

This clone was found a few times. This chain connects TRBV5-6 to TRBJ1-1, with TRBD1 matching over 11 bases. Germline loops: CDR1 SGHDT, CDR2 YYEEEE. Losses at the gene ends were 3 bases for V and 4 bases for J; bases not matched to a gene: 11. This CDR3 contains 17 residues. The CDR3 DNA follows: TGTGCCAGCAGCTACCGAGGACAGGGGGCCCATGGCACTGAAGCTTTCTTT. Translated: CASSYRGQGAHGTEAFF.

The CDR3 loop reads CASAVGSGNTIYF. The CDR3 DNA follows: TGTGCCAGCGCGGTGGGCTCTGGAAACACCATATATTTT. This chain links TRBV9 with TRBJ1-3; no clear D. V shed 7 bases and J shed 0 bases, with 8 bases lying between them. CDR3 length: 13 residues. The germline V gene encodes CDR1 SGDLS and CDR2 YYNGEE. The entire variable domain, with the rest obtained from reference TRBV9 and TRBJ1-3, is as follows: DSGVTQTPKHLITATGQRVTLRCSPRSGDLSVYWYQQSLDQGLQFLIQYYNGEERAKGNILERFSAQQFPDLHSELNLSSLELGDSALYFCASAVGSGNTIYFGEGSWLTVV.

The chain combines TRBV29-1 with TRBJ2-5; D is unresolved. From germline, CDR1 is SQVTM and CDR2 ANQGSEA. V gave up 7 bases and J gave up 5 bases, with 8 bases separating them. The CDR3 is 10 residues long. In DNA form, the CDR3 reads TGCAGCGGCGTGTGGGAGACCCAGTACTTC. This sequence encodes CSGVWETQYF.

The CDR3 coding sequence is TGTGCCAGTAGTATCCTAGGGGGCGGCAATCAGCCCCAGCATTTT. As protein: CASSILGGGNQPQHF. The chain is built from TRBV19 and TRBJ1-5, with 7 positions matching TRBD1. The junction had 4 bases not matched to a gene; V was cut back by 3 bases and J by 2 bases. This CDR3 comprises 15 residues. CDR1 LNHDA and CDR2 SQIVND come from the germline V gene (reference sequence).

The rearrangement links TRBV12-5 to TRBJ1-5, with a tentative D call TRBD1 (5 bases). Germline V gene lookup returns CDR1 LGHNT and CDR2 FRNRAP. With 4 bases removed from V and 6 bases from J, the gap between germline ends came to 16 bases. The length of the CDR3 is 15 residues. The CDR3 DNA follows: TGTGCTAGTGGTTCGGAGGGGTTACGGGCTCAGCCCCAGCATTTT. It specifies CASGSEGLRAQPQHF.